This entry features one T cell receptor beta chain sequence. Its matching antigen is unknown. The CDR3 consists of 14 residues. The junction had 6 bases not matched to a gene; V was cut back by 3 bases and J by 7 bases. Germline lookup yields CDR1 SEHNR and CDR2 FQNEAQ (reference sequence). These data come from a study of T cell responses to AZD1222 COVID-19 vaccine. Across the study: Second-dose timings of about 4 or about 12 weeks were pooled. Broader study findings: Scientists sampled the repertoires only once the peak T cell response had passed. Across the whole spike, CD4 TCRs peaked at regions 160-218 and 743-854.

Only in-frame clones appear in the TCRdb table, and some are missing; sequencing was by immunoSEQ multiplex PCR. The data show some 160,000 clones, under 95% seen once. This clonotype was obtained from an adult in good health. This rearrangement joins TRBV7-9 to TRBJ2-1; 7 nucleotides agree with TRBD1. Sequenced here: peripheral blood, sampled on day 0 of AZD1222 vaccination. The CDR3 loop reads CASSFTGVGNEQFF. The DNA of the CDR3 is TGTGCCAGCAGCTTTACAGGGGTGGGTAATGAGCAGTTCTTC.